These T cell receptor beta chains were read from a single sample in a study of Tregs in tolerant kidney transplant recipients. The protocol was immunoSEQ multiplex PCR, while the TCRdb copy is restricted to in-frame clones and leaves out a portion. The table has 69,000 or so clones, roughly 89% seen once. The sample consisted of CD4+ T cells from blood, taken before the transplant. These receptors were obtained from a human donor who received a combined kidney and bone marrow transplant. Both conserved end residues are part of each CDR3. D genes are given only for firm matches.

J gene: TRBJ2-3; V gene: TRBV2; D gene: TRBD1; CDR3 DNA: TGTGCCAGCAAAGGAGGGACAGGGCAAAGGAGGGATACGCAGTATTTT; CDR3 protein: CASKGGTGQRRDTQYF
J gene: TRBJ2-7; V gene: TRBV11-3; D gene: TRBD2; CDR3 DNA: TGTGCCAGCAGCTTGGCGGGGGGCGGCGAGCAGTACTTC; CDR3 protein: CASSLAGGGEQYF
J gene: TRBJ2-5; V gene: TRBV19; D gene: -; CDR3 DNA: TGTGCCAGCACCCCACGGGGTCGGTATTTCCAAGAGACCCAGTACTTC; CDR3 protein: CASTPRGRYFQETQYF
J gene: TRBJ1-2; V gene: TRBV10-3; D gene: -; CDR3 DNA: TGTGCCATCAGTGAGTTCGGAGGCGGGGTCGAGGGCTACACCTTC; CDR3 protein: CAISEFGGGVEGYTF
J gene: TRBJ2-7; V gene: TRBV28; D gene: -; CDR3 DNA: TGTGCCAGCAGTCCTGCAGTGCCCCTGGCCGAGCAGTACTTC; CDR3 protein: CASSPAVPLAEQYF
J gene: TRBJ2-4; V gene: TRBV6-6; D gene: TRBD2; CDR3 DNA: TGTGCCACGGGGGGGGGTGAAAACATTCAGTACTTC; CDR3 protein: CATGGGENIQYF
J gene: TRBJ2-1; V gene: TRBV5-1; D gene: -; CDR3 DNA: TGCGCCAGCAGCTTGGGACAGGCTGCCTACAATGAGCAGTTCTTC; CDR3 protein: CASSLGQAAYNEQFF
J gene: TRBJ2-1; V gene: TRBV25-1; D gene: TRBD1; CDR3 DNA: TGTGCCAGCAGAAAAGAGACAGGGGCCAACAATGAGCAGTTCTTC; CDR3 protein: CASRKETGANNEQFF
J gene: TRBJ1-5; V gene: TRBV19; D gene: -; CDR3 DNA: TGTGCCAGTTTAAGCAGGGAAAGGGGCATTAGCAATCAGCCCCAGCATTTT; CDR3 protein: CASLSRERGISNQPQHF
J gene: TRBJ2-2; V gene: TRBV9; D gene: TRBD1; CDR3 DNA: TGTGCCAGCAGCGAGGGGGGGACAGGGTTTCTCAGGGAGCTGTTTTTT; CDR3 protein: CASSEGGTGFLRELFF
J gene: TRBJ2-7; V gene: TRBV5-5; D gene: TRBD2; CDR3 DNA: TGTGCCAGCAGCTCCCTGACTAGCGGGGCCCCCTACGAGCAGTACTTC; CDR3 protein: CASSSLTSGAPYEQYF
J gene: TRBJ2-1; V gene: TRBV7-2; D gene: TRBD2; CDR3 DNA: TGTGCCAGCAGCTTAGTTAGCGGGAGGGGATACTACAATGAGCAGTTCTTC; CDR3 protein: CASSLVSGRGYYNEQFF
J gene: TRBJ2-1; V gene: TRBV7-3; D gene: -; CDR3 DNA: TGTGCCAGCAGCTTTGTTGGGAGCGTCGATGAGCAGTTCTTC; CDR3 protein: CASSFVGSVDEQFF